These 30 T cell receptor beta chains originate from one sample sequenced in a study of blood T cells in healthy people across ages. Next came a second PCR, run for 7 to 11 cycles, which used a sample-barcoded 5' primer along with a J-beta primer mix. TCRdb processed the 5' RACE reads anew with MiXCR; each CDR3 protein has one entry. Altogether 630,000 or so distinct CDR3 sequences are present, 32% being singletons, with the ten largest covering about 16%. Sequencing was performed on blood. These receptors all come from a woman older than 75 in good health.

This chain links TRBV2 with TRBJ2-2, with D perhaps given as TRBD1 or TRBD2 (5 bases each). Germline V lookup: CDR1 SNHLY, CDR2 FYNNEI. This CDR3 spans 15 amino acids. Trimming cost V 4 bases and J 4 bases, with 13 bases left between them. DNA for the CDR3: TGTGCCAGCAGTGGCAGGCCGAGGGGCACCGGGGAGCTGTTTTTT. It yields the protein CASSGRPRGTGELFF.

This clonotype was recorded a few times. The rearrangement joins TRBV20-1 to TRBJ2-1, with 13 bases matching TRBD2. The length of the CDR3 is 15 residues. V dropped 6 bases and J dropped 5; count of bases not matched to a gene: 7. The germline gives CDR1 DFQATT, CDR2 SNEGSKA (reference sequence). The CDR3 region has the DNA TGCAGTGCGGGGGGACTAGCGGGATGGAACAATGAGCAGTTCTTC. This encodes CSAGGLAGWNNEQFF.

The table lists this clonotype with a few counts. The chain joins TRBV19 to TRBJ2-1; no firm D call. Germline V CDR1 and CDR2: LNHDA, SQIVND (reference sequence). V lost 3 bases and J lost 5, with 11 bases in between. The CDR3 runs to 14 residues. In DNA, the CDR3 is TGTGCCAGTAGTATCACTTCGAAAGACAATGAGCAGTTCTTC. Amino acids: CASSITSKDNEQFF.

The rearrangement links TRBV5-1 to TRBJ2-1; D is perhaps TRBD1 or TRBD2 (5 bases each). The CDR3 totals 14 residues. Germline loops: CDR1 SGHRS, CDR2 YFSETQ. V was trimmed by 5 bases and J by 8 bases, leaving 17 bases between them. The CDR3 nucleotides read TGCGCCAGCAGGTATTGGGGGAGTGCCGATGAGCAGTTCTTC. It yields the protein CASRYWGSADEQFF.

Notes on this clonotype: This may stem from a read error, because a much larger clone lies one nucleotide away. V usage is TRBV14 and J usage is TRBJ1-2; D is perhaps TRBD1 (5 bases). V was clipped by 0 bases and J by 3 bases, with 14 bases between them. The CDR3 contains 16 residues. CDR1 is SGHDN and CDR2 is FVKESK in the germline V gene. The CDR3 DNA is TGTGCCAGCAGCCAAGAGCGTGGGGGAAGGGACTATGGCTACACCTTC. It specifies CASSQERGGRDYGYTF. The full variable domain, in which reference TRBV14 and TRBJ1-2 provide the parts outside the CDR3, is EAGVTQFPSHSVIEKGQTVTLRCDPISGHDNLYWYRRVMGKEIKFLLHFVKESKQDESGMPNNRFLAERTGGTYSTLKVQPAELEDSGVYFCASSQERGGRDYGYTFGSGTRLTVV.

At least ten counts were recorded for this clonotype. The rearrangement uses TRBV20-1 and TRBJ2-1, with D maybe TRBD1 (5 bases). Trimming took 5 bases from V and 12 from J, leaving 17 bases between them. The CDR3 has 12 residues. Germline values: CDR1 DFQATT, CDR2 SNEGSKA (reference sequence). The CDR3 nucleotides read TGCAGTGCTGAAGGGGCCGTAGGTTGGCAGTTCTTC. Translated, it gives CSAEGAVGWQFF.

Notes on this clonotype: This may stem from a read error, because a much larger clone lies one nucleotide away. This chain connects TRBV14 to TRBJ2-1; tentatively, D is TRBD1 or TRBD2 (6 bases each). Judging by the DNA end, TRBJ2-7 fits better; the J call may be wrong. CDR3 length: 16 residues. Germline CDR1 is SGHDN and CDR2 is FVKESK. The CDR3 coding sequence is TGTGCCAGCAGCCAAGCGGGGGCGGGAACCTACAATGAGCAGTACTTC. Protein product: CASSQAGAGTYNEQYF.

This clonotype was recorded many times. V and J are TRBV7-3 and TRBJ2-3, with a tentative D call TRBD1 (6 bases). V was shortened by 5 bases and J by 6 bases, with 15 bases between the two germline ends. The CDR3 spans 14 residues. Germline-derived CDR1 and CDR2 are SGHTA and FQGTGA. The CDR3 reads CASSPLGGPDTQYF. The CDR3 nucleotides read TGTGCCAGCAGCCCCCTAGGGGGACCCGATACGCAGTATTTT.

There are many counts of this clonotype. The V gene is TRBV30, the J gene TRBJ2-5; D ambiguous. This CDR3 region has 13 residues. CDR1 and CDR2 from the germline V gene are GTSNPN and SVGIG (reference sequence). V dropped 0 bases and J dropped 6 bases, with 11 bases sitting between them. Here the CDR3 reads CAWSVSETQTQYF. The CDR3 coding sequence is TGTGCCTGGAGTGTATCGGAAACGCAGACCCAGTACTTC.

With respect to this clonotype: One base away lies a much larger clone, so this may be a sequencing read error. The chain is built from TRBV5-5 and TRBJ1-1, with D perhaps TRBD1 (6 bases). The CDR3 extends over 15 amino acids. Germline-derived CDR1 and CDR2 are SGHKS and YYEKEE (reference sequence). The CDR3 DNA reads as TGTGCCAGCAGCCGGGGACAAGTTATGAACACTGAAGCTTGCTTT. Protein: CASSRGQVMNTEACF.

The chain employs TRBV7-8 and TRBJ2-2; 12 positions agree with TRBD2. The V segment lost 7 bases and the J segment 9 bases; nucleotides outside the gene matches: 9. Germline V CDR1 and CDR2: SGHVS, FQNEAQ. The CDR3 spans 15 residues. The CDR3 coding sequence is TGTGCCAGCACCTACCCTAGCGGGGGGGCCCGGGAGCTGTTTTTT. Translation: CASTYPSGGARELFF.

This clonotype was detected ten times or more. The rearrangement links TRBV20-1 to TRBJ2-5; 11 bases are shared with TRBD2. The germline gives CDR1 DFQATT, CDR2 SNEGSKA (reference sequence). The V segment lost 5 bases and the J segment 4 bases; nucleotides outside the gene matches: 18. The CDR3 is 18 residues long. DNA of the CDR3: TGCAGTGCTGGGATAGCGGGGGGGCCGGACTTTTCACGAGAGACCCAGTACTTC. It encodes CSAGIAGGPDFSRETQYF.

This clonotype occurred many times. This sequence joins TRBV3-1 and TRBJ1-1; D uncertain. Between the trimmed V and J ends, which lost 4 bases and 0 bases, there was a span of 9 bases. Germline CDR1 LGHDT, CDR2 YNNKEL (reference sequence). The CDR3 length is 14 residues. The CDR3 region is CASSPNWVNTEAFF. The CDR3 bases are TGTGCCAGCAGCCCTAATTGGGTGAACACTGAAGCTTTCTTT.

This clonotype was found many times. This chain connects TRBV20-1 to TRBJ1-1, with 7 bases lining up with TRBD1. Germline V gene data show CDR1 as DFQATT and CDR2 as SNEGSKA (reference sequence). V lost 6 bases and J lost 7; bases outside the gene matches: 11. The CDR3 contains 13 residues. As DNA, the CDR3 is TGCAGTGCACCGACGACAGGGAGCGGTGAAGCTTTCTTT. Amino acids: CSAPTTGSGEAFF.

This clonotype has at least ten counts. The chain recombines TRBV5-5 with TRBJ2-1; unclear D gene. Between the trimmed V and J ends, which lost 3 bases and 7 bases, there was a span of 11 bases. Germline assignment: CDR1 SGHKS and CDR2 YYEKEE (reference sequence). This CDR3 is 13 amino acids long. CDR3: CASSSGFGNEQFF. For the CDR3, the DNA is TGTGCCAGCAGCTCCGGGTTCGGGAATGAGCAGTTCTTC.

This clonotype appeared many times. This rearrangement joins TRBV20-1 to TRBJ2-6, with 9 bases lining up with TRBD2. CDR3 length: 19 residues. Germline V CDR1 and CDR2: DFQATT, SNEGSKA (reference sequence). The trim removed 0 bases at V and 0 bases at J, leaving 9 bases unmatched. CDR3 DNA sequence: TGCAGTGCTAGAGAGGCTAGCGGGGTTCTTAGCTCTGGGGCCAACGTCCTGACTTTC. It is translated as CSAREASGVLSSGANVLTF.

This clonotype was recorded at least ten times. This sequence joins TRBV29-1 and TRBJ2-5; 9 bases map to TRBD2. CDR3 length equals 15 residues. V lost 6 bases, J lost 4 bases, and 12 bases stayed unmatched. Per the germline V gene, CDR1 is SQVTM and CDR2 is ANQGSEA. The CDR3 sequence is CSVAGAAGGLETQYF. CDR3 nucleotide sequence: TGCAGCGTCGCGGGGGCAGCGGGGGGTTTAGAGACCCAGTACTTC. The whole variable domain, filled in from reference TRBV29-1 and TRBJ2-5, reads SAVISQKPSRDICQRGTSLTIQCQVDSQVTMMFWYRQQPGQSLTLIATANQGSEATYESGFVIDKFPISRPNLTFSTLTVSNMSPEDSSIYLCSVAGAAGGLETQYFGPGTRLLVL.

This clonotype was detected many times. The CDR3 region has the DNA TGTGCCAGCAGTTACTCGGGCGGGAACACAGATACGCAGTATTTT. Its translation is CASSYSGGNTDTQYF. V and J are TRBV6-5 and TRBJ2-3, with TRBD2 as a possible D gene (6 bases). Between the trimmed V and J ends, which lost 0 bases and 2 bases, there was a span of 9 bases. The CDR3 is made up of 15 amino acids. Germline CDR1 reads MNHEY; CDR2 reads SVGAGI.

This clonotype was observed at least ten times. V usage is TRBV20-1 and J usage is TRBJ2-3; TRBD2 might be the D (5 bases). The germline V gene encodes CDR1 DFQATT and CDR2 SNEGSKA (reference sequence). Between the trimmed V and J ends, which lost 3 bases and 0 bases, there was a span of 7 bases. The length of the CDR3 is 13 residues. The CDR3 nucleotides are TGCAGTGCTAGTTGGAGGAGCACAGATACGCAGTATTTT. Protein sequence: CSASWRSTDTQYF.

This clonotype was detected many times. The chain combines TRBV20-1 with TRBJ2-5, with D uncertain. Deletions cut 5 bases from V and 0 bases from J, with 7 bases between. The CDR3 contains 12 residues. Germline CDR1 reads DFQATT; CDR2 reads SNEGSKA (reference sequence). CDR3 loop: CSAGLHQETQYF. Here the CDR3 DNA reads TGCAGTGCTGGGCTGCACCAAGAGACCCAGTACTTC.

Points on this clonotype: This may come from a read error, since a much larger clone is one base off. The chain couples TRBV7-2 to TRBJ2-5; 8 bases map to TRBD2. The CDR3 consists of 16 residues. J gave up 5 bases and V 0 bases, and 8 bases lay outside the gene matches. The germline V gene encodes CDR1 SGHTA and CDR2 FQGNSA. CDR3 residues: CASSLAGRGAGETQYF. The CDR3 bases are TGTGCCAGCAGCTTAGCTGGGCGGGGGGCTGGCGAGACCCAGTACTTC.

This clonotype was recorded many times. The chain recombines TRBV27 with TRBJ2-6; D is unclear. The CDR3 runs 17 residues. Germline V gene data show CDR1 as MNHEY and CDR2 as SMNVEV (reference sequence). V was pared by 5 bases and J by 0 bases, with 14 bases between. CDR3 protein: CASSPGTGSSGANVLTF. CDR3 sequence (DNA): TGTGCCAGCAGTCCCGGTACGGGTAGCTCTGGGGCCAACGTCCTGACTTTC. Together with reference TRBV27 and TRBJ2-6, the CDR3 gives the full variable domain: EAQVTQNPRYLITVTGKKLTVTCSQNMNHEYMSWYRQDPGLGLRQIYYSMNVEVTDKGDVPEGYKVSRKEKRNFPLILESPSPNQTSLYFCASSPGTGSSGANVLTFGAGSRLTVL.

The J gene is TRBJ2-2, the V gene TRBV24-1, with D tentatively TRBD1 (5 bases). Germline loops: CDR1 KGHDR, CDR2 SFDVKD. This CDR3 contains 16 residues. Trimming took 5 bases from V and 5 from J, leaving 17 bases between them. The CDR3, as DNA: TGTGCCACCAGTGCCCGAACGGTAGCAGGGACCGGGGAGCTGTTTTTT. This encodes CATSARTVAGTGELFF.

This chain links TRBV7-2 with TRBJ2-3, with 9 bases lining up with TRBD2. This CDR3 contains 15 residues. The ends lost 0 bases at V and 13 bases at J; junction bases unmatched: 11. CDR1 and CDR2 (germline): SGHTA, FQGNSA. In DNA, the CDR3 is TGTGCCAGCAGCTTAGCGCTAACTAGCGGGTACTTAAAGTATTTT. It encodes CASSLALTSGYLKYF.

In this sample, this clonotype turned up many times. The CDR3 DNA follows: TGTGCCAGCAGGGACTCAAACATTCAGTACTTC. Its protein product is CASRDSNIQYF. The chain is built from TRBV2 and TRBJ2-4, with D possibly matching TRBD2 (5 bases). V was clipped by 6 bases and J by 6 bases, with 6 bases between them. CDR1 is SNHLY, CDR2 FYNNEI, per germline. The CDR3 is 11 amino acids.

The chain recombines TRBV20-1 with TRBJ1-2, with 7 bases aligning to TRBD1. This CDR3 has 16 residues. Losses at the gene ends were 4 bases for V and 2 bases for J; bases not matched to a gene: 13. Looked up from germline, CDR1 is DFQATT and CDR2 is SNEGSKA (reference sequence). CDR3 sequence reads: CSAIKTVAGQNYGYTF. CDR3 DNA: TGCAGTGCTATCAAGACCGTCGCGGGACAGAACTATGGCTACACCTTC.

The chain couples TRBV4-3 to TRBJ2-1, with TRBD2 matching 9 bases. After removal of 0 bases from V and 2 bases from J, the junction contained 11 bases not matched to a gene. The CDR3 runs 19 residues. The germline CDR1 and CDR2 sequences are LGHNA and YSLEER. The CDR3 nucleotides read TGCGCCAGCAGCCAAGACCATTCACTAGCGGGTGTAACCTACAATGAGCAGTTCTTC. This encodes CASSQDHSLAGVTYNEQFF.

This clonotype was seen many times. The rearrangement links TRBV20-1 to TRBJ2-7; TRBD1 might be the D (7 bases). This CDR3 comprises 13 residues. Germline V gives CDR1 DFQATT, CDR2 SNEGSKA (reference sequence). Trimming removed 6 bases at V and 2 bases at J, with 14 bases between. The CDR3 DNA reads as TGCAGTGCAAGGGGGGACAGTCCCTACGAGCAGTACTTC. This gives the protein CSARGDSPYEQYF.

Comments on this clonotype: One base away lies a much larger clone, so this may be a sequencing read error. This chain links TRBV9 with TRBJ2-1; D could derive from TRBD1 or TRBD2 (5 bases each). This CDR3 is 16 amino acids long. Deletions cut 0 bases from V and 4 bases from J, with 14 bases between. CDR1 is SGDLS, CDR2 YYNGEE, per germline. This CDR3 is CASSVESGLVYNEQFF. CDR3 sequence (DNA): TGTGCCAGCAGCGTAGAGTCGGGGCTGGTTTACAATGAGCAGTTCTTC.

The table lists this clonotype with many counts. The chain uses TRBV7-8 and TRBJ2-1, with D perhaps TRBD1 (6 bases). The V and J ends lost 5 bases and 4 bases respectively, with 15 bases between them. The CDR3 consists of 15 residues. Per the germline V gene, CDR1 is SGHVS and CDR2 is FQNEAQ. CDR3 protein: CASSPPGTQYNEQFF. As DNA, the CDR3 is TGTGCCAGCAGCCCACCCGGGACACAATACAATGAGCAGTTCTTC.